What follows are 8 T cell receptor beta chains derived from one specimen sequenced in a study of T cells in Graves' hyperthyroidism and ophthalmopathy. Researchers amplified the TCR beta CDR3 regions from RNA transcripts. TCR CDR3 regions were first amplified by RT-PCR with HTBI primers. TCRdb called the multiplex PCR reads again in MiXCR, with one record for every CDR3 protein. The table includes roughly 700,000 distinct CDR3 sequences, approximately 15% detected once. Input material: blood. These TCRs come from a man in his fifties with Graves' hyperthyroidism.

This clonotype appeared many times. This sequence joins TRBV10-1 and TRBJ2-1; D call uncertain. V was shortened by 0 bases and J by 0 bases, with 6 bases between the two germline ends. Per germline, CDR1 WNHNN and CDR2 SYGVQD (reference sequence). The CDR3 consists of 15 residues. CDR3 nucleotides: TGCGCCAGCAGTGAGTCGGCTGGCTCCTACAATGAGCAGTTCTTC. Translating gives CASSESAGSYNEQFF.

This clonotype came up many times. This CDR3 is CATENRDRTTDTQYF. The CDR3, as DNA: TGTGCCACGGAAAACCGGGACAGGACCACAGATACGCAGTATTTT. The J gene is TRBJ2-3, the V gene TRBV15, with 8 bases matching TRBD1. The V gene's germline CDR1 is LNHNV and CDR2 YYDKDF (reference sequence). Unmatched junction bases numbered 10, after V lost 9 bases and J lost 2 bases. This CDR3 comprises 15 residues. The full variable domain, in which reference TRBV15 and TRBJ2-3 provide the parts outside the CDR3, is DAMVIQNPRYQVTQFGKPVTLSCSQTLNHNVMYWYQQKSSQAPKLLFHYYDKDFNNEADTPDNFQSRRPNTSFCFLDIRSPGLGDTAMYLCATENRDRTTDTQYFGPGTRLTVL.

The CDR3 sequence is CASSFWESGNEQFF. CDR3 nucleotide sequence: TGTGCCAGCAGCTTCTGGGAGTCGGGTAATGAGCAGTTCTTC. This chain joins TRBV7-9 and TRBJ2-1, with TRBD2 as a possible D gene (5 bases). Per germline, CDR1 SEHNR and CDR2 FQNEAQ (reference sequence). Trimming cost V 3 bases and J 7 bases, with 13 bases left between them. This CDR3 region has 14 residues.

In nucleotides, the CDR3 is TGTGCCAGTAGTATAAGTTCAGACTATGGCTACACCTTC. This translates into CASSISSDYGYTF. The chain couples TRBV19 to TRBJ1-2; D is undetermined. This CDR3 spans 13 amino acids. The germline V gene encodes CDR1 LNHDA and CDR2 SQIVND (reference sequence). Trimming took 2 bases from V and 3 from J, leaving 7 bases between them.

This clonotype was picked up many times. The J gene is TRBJ2-3, the V gene TRBV2; the match to TRBD2 covers 9 bases. CDR3 length equals 16 residues. Germline loops: CDR1 SNHLY, CDR2 FYNNEI. J gave up 0 bases and V 6 bases, and 7 bases lay outside the gene matches. The CDR3 here is CASRKGLAYSTDTQYF. The DNA of the CDR3 is TGTGCCAGCAGGAAGGGACTAGCTTATAGCACAGATACGCAGTATTTT.

This clonotype was counted many times. This chain connects TRBV7-9 to TRBJ2-1; D unresolved. V lost 6 bases and J lost 0, with 15 bases in between. CDR1 and CDR2 from the germline V gene are SEHNR and FQNEAQ (reference sequence). CDR3 length: 16 amino acids. This CDR3 reads CASRSMGRSSYNEQFF. CDR3 in DNA: TGTGCCAGCAGGTCTATGGGTCGTAGCTCCTACAATGAGCAGTTCTTC.

The chain employs TRBV5-6 and TRBJ2-2; 9 bases fit TRBD2. V gave up 5 bases and J gave up 2 bases; unmatched junction bases: 7. CDR1 SGHDT and CDR2 YYEEEE come from the germline V gene. The CDR3 covers 16 residues. CDR3 in DNA: TGTGCCAGCAGTGTTAGCGGGAGACCCAACACCGGGGAGCTGTTTTTT. Residues: CASSVSGRPNTGELFF.

This clonotype was observed a handful of times. The chain has TRBV10-3 and TRBJ2-3; D perhaps matches TRBD1 (6 bases). CDR3 length: 16 residues. V lost 5 bases and J lost 1, with 16 bases in between. Germline-derived CDR1 and CDR2 are ENHRY and SYGVKD. DNA of the CDR3: TGTGCCATCAGTAGGGACACCCGGATGGGCACAGATACGCAGTATTTT. It specifies CAISRDTRMGTDTQYF.